These 7 T cell receptor beta chains were all obtained from the same sample, sequenced in a study of blood T cell repertoires in COVID-19. Sequencing used immunoSEQ multiplex PCR; TCRdb keeps in-frame clones, though not all of them. Of 90,000 to 95,000 clones in the sample, about 91% were seen once. Sequencing was carried out using peripheral blood. Receptors were obtained from a woman in her 70s with acute or convalescent COVID-19.

The chain carries TRBV2 and TRBJ2-5, with 7 bases fitting TRBD1. This CDR3 comprises 14 residues. CDR1 is SNHLY and CDR2 is FYNNEI in the germline V gene. V dropped 4 bases and J dropped 2; count of bases not matched to a gene: 4. CDR3 sequence: CASSATGWQETQYF. Here the CDR3 DNA reads TGTGCCAGCAGTGCGACAGGGTGGCAAGAGACCCAGTACTTC.

This sequence joins TRBV6-6 and TRBJ2-1; D is ambiguous. Germline V CDR1 and CDR2: MNHNY, SVGAGI (reference sequence). The CDR3 is made up of 11 amino acids. V lost 6 bases, J lost 8 bases, and 8 bases lay in between. The CDR3 loop is CASSREYEQFF. The CDR3 nucleotides read TGTGCCAGCAGCCGCGAGTATGAGCAGTTCTTC.

The gene calls are TRBV6-1 and TRBJ2-7; no reliable D call. The CDR3 contains 12 residues. Trimming shortened V by 2 bases and J by 2 bases, and 4 bases separated the two germline ends. Germline V gene lookup returns CDR1 MNHNS and CDR2 SASEGT. Written as DNA, the CDR3 is TGTGCCAGCAGTGAACTCCCCTACGAGCAGTACTTC. Translation: CASSELPYEQYF.

The chain recombines TRBV6-4 with TRBJ2-1; 7 nucleotides align to TRBD2. V trimming: 4 bases; J trimming: 7 bases; junction bases outside the gene matches: 7. Germline V gene lookup returns CDR1 MRHNA and CDR2 SNTAGT. This CDR3 spans 14 amino acids. CDR3 residues: CASSVAGERNEQFF. In DNA, the CDR3 is TGTGCCAGCAGTGTGGCGGGAGAGAGGAATGAGCAGTTCTTC.

The chain has TRBV15 and TRBJ2-2; a possible D gene is TRBD2 (5 bases). The CDR3 is 17 residues long. From germline, CDR1 is LNHNV and CDR2 YYDKDF (reference sequence). With 0 bases removed from V and 6 bases from J, the gap between germline ends came to 17 bases. The CDR3 DNA is TGTGCCACCAGCAGAGACCCAGGAGTACTGCGGGCCGGGGAGCTGTTTTTT. This sequence encodes CATSRDPGVLRAGELFF.

The chain recombines TRBV6-5 with TRBJ2-2; 8 positions agree with TRBD1. The CDR3 is 14 amino acids. With 6 bases clipped from V and 6 bases from J, the junction kept 6 bases outside the gene matches. Germline lookup yields CDR1 MNHEY and CDR2 SVGAGI. The CDR3 DNA reads TGTGCCAGCAGGAAAAACAGGGGGGCCGGGGAGCTGTTTTTT. It yields the protein CASRKNRGAGELFF.

The V gene is TRBV9, the J gene TRBJ2-6; D is uncertain. Per germline, CDR1 SGDLS and CDR2 YYNGEE. V was shortened by 5 bases and J by 6 bases, with 15 bases between the two germline ends. The CDR3 sequence is 15 residues long. CDR3 protein: CASRTLGSEANVLTF. The CDR3 coding sequence is TGTGCCAGCAGGACGCTAGGTTCCGAGGCCAACGTCCTGACTTTC.